This T cell receptor (gamma chain) was obtained from a study of Vδ1+ human thymocytes. The study, taken as a whole, reports: The authors advised highly purified populations and single-cell validation. Despite high sort purity, 20% to 25% of thymic T cell receptor delta sequences were Vdelta2. Thymic TRG and TRD repertoires appeared highly polyclonal, with Gaussian CDR3 length distributions.

About this clone itself: The antigen is undetermined.

Sequences come from RNA converted to cDNA by reverse transcription. CDR3 amplicons came from multiplex PCR with pooled V-gene forward and constant-region reverse primers. TCRdb used CATT to re-call clones from the multiplex PCR reads. In the table there are about 36,000 gamma-chain clones, 20% of which are singletons. Alphabeta T cells were depleted, then CD3+ Vdelta1+ Vdelta2- thymocytes were FACS-sorted. Purity of the sorted Vdelta1+ thymocytes ranged from 98% to 99.6%. CDR3 length: 14 amino acids. The germline gives CDR1 VENAVY, CDR2 YDSYNSRV. V was pared by 3 bases and J by 3 bases, with 8 bases of the junction left unmatched.

The TCR was taken from a girl under two years old who had congenital heart surgery. The sample comprised Vdelta1+ gamma-delta thymocytes from the thymus. Subset of the sample: FACS-sorted CD3+ TCRalphabeta- TCRVdelta1+ TCRVdelta2- thymocytes. The chain recombines TRGV8 with TRGJ1 or TRGJ2. CDR3 residues: CATWDPMAYYKKLF. CDR3 DNA: TGTGCCACCTGGGATCCGATGGCTTATTATAAGAAACTCTTT.